This T cell receptor (beta chain) was sequenced for a study of OX40 agonist ivuxolimab in advanced cancers. Study-wide context: Ivuxolimab was a fully human IgG2 agonistic monoclonal antibody targeting the costimulatory receptor OX40 (CD134). Intravenous ivuxolimab was administered to patients every 2 weeks at six dose levels: 0.01, 0.1, 0.3, 1.5, 3 and 10 mg/kg. Of the roughly 54 patients in dose escalation, about 20 had hepatocellular carcinoma, around 15 had melanoma, 9 had renal cell carcinoma and 9 had head and neck cancer. A male proportion of around 80% and a mean age of 60 years, ranging from 23 to 79, were recorded for the dose-escalation cohort. Patients were allowed to have had prior anti-PD-1, anti-PD-L1 or anti-CTLA-4 therapy, and roughly 40% of the dose-escalation patients had previously received checkpoint inhibitors. Partial responses occurred in three dose-escalation patients: two with cutaneous melanoma and one with hepatocellular carcinoma. Peripheral TCRbeta sequencing aimed to test whether ivuxolimab altered TCR sequence diversity and caused clonal T-cell expansion. The monotherapy dose-escalation portion (N ≈ 52 patients) of the phase I ivuxolimab trial is reported in the paper.

The CDR3 holds 12 amino acids from the cysteine to the phenylalanine. The sequence is cut down to CDR3 DNA, 36 bases in frame from base 1. CDR1 and CDR2 are drawn from the germline V gene (reference sequence): MNHNY, SVGAGI. Germline trimming: 4 bases from V, 7 bases from J; junction bases outside gene matches: 3. The trial excluded patients who had a history of autoimmune disease or were on systemic immunosuppression. Peripheral blood for TCR sequencing was collected from all dose cohorts at baseline, on cycle 4 day 1, and on cycle 7 day 1. Samples came from an open-label, multicenter, first-in-human phase I dose-escalation trial of ivuxolimab. Adults with locally advanced or metastatic melanoma, renal cell carcinoma, hepatocellular carcinoma or head and neck squamous cell carcinoma were enrolled in the trial. Before TCR sequencing, CD4+ and CD8+ T cells were separately sorted from peripheral blood.

About this clone: Its binding antigen is unknown. Base qualities were left out, and no much larger clone turns up one base away.

Genomic DNA was isolated from the sorted cells so that the TCRbeta CDR3 region could be sequenced. The immunoSEQ Assay was used for sequencing of TCRbeta CDR3 regions. This immuneACCESS table, as held by TCRdb, lists in-frame sequences with V and J called but not all clones. Of the missing ones, under half trace to an unresolved V gene in checked studies; the others have no known cause. This sample gives around 38,000 clones in total; 65% to 90% of them show up just once. Under 9% of the sample is taken by the ten largest. Results the study describes overall, beyond this receptor: After ivuxolimab, CD8+ T cells had more expanded clones than CD4+ T cells on average. Low levels of normalized T-cell clonal expansion were also seen in some nonresponding patients. In the 0.1-3.0 mg/kg groups, partial responders had among the lowest normalized peripheral clonal expansion, particularly in CD8+ T cells. Which antigens the clonally expanded peripheral T cells were specific for was not determined. At doses of 0.1 to 3.0 mg/kg, clonal expansion of both CD4+ and CD8+ T cells in blood was seen between baseline and week 6.

This clonotype originated in an adult with an advanced solid tumor such as melanoma, head and neck, liver or kidney cancer. Sample: CD4+ or CD8+ T cells sorted from blood, taken in a trial of the OX40 agonist ivuxolimab. This sequence uses TRBV6-6 and TRBJ2-7, with 8 bases matching TRBD1. CDR3 reads: CASSLTGVEQYF. Read as DNA, the sequence is TGTGCCAGCAGTTTGACAGGGGTTGAGCAGTACTTC.